The 5 T cell receptor beta chains below were found in one sample sequenced in a study of cytomegalovirus exposure and HLA in healthy donors. Measured with immunoSEQ multiplex PCR; TCRdb has only the in-frame clones, and not every one. The sample contains about 55,000 clones, approximately 90% of which appear only once. Sequenced material: PBMCs. Receptors were obtained from a man in his late teens or twenties in good health and CMV-seronegative.

The chain combines TRBV7-6 with TRBJ2-7; 10 bases agree with TRBD1. This CDR3 has 15 residues. The trim removed 1 base at V and 3 bases at J, leaving 3 bases unmatched. The germline CDR1 and CDR2 sequences are SGHVS and FNYEAQ. This CDR3 is CASSLGDRGGYEQYF. DNA of the CDR3: TGTGCCAGCAGCTTAGGGGACAGGGGAGGCTACGAGCAGTACTTC.

The chain is built from TRBV28 and TRBJ1-5; D is possibly TRBD1 (5 bases). Germline V lookup: CDR1 MDHEN, CDR2 SYDVKM. The CDR3 covers 16 residues. V shed 7 bases and J shed 3 bases, with 19 bases lying between them. CDR3 sequence reads: CASKMVKGLHNQPQHF. The DNA for the CDR3 is TGTGCCAGCAAGATGGTCAAGGGGTTGCACAATCAGCCCCAGCATTTT.

This clone has only a few counts. The chain recombines TRBV2 with TRBJ1-2; 8 bases fit TRBD1. V lost 6 bases to trimming and J lost 0 bases; unmatched junction nucleotides: 3. This CDR3 has 14 residues. Germline V gene lookup returns CDR1 SNHLY and CDR2 FYNNEI. CDR3 bases: TGTGCCAGCAGCCGGGACAGGACTAACTATGGCTACACCTTC. Encoded protein: CASSRDRTNYGYTF.

This chain joins TRBV6-5 and TRBJ2-7; 11 bases agree with TRBD1. CDR3 length: 15 amino acids. V dropped 2 bases and J dropped 5; count of bases not matched to a gene: 5. Germline CDR1 and CDR2: MNHEY and SVGAGI. The CDR3 coding sequence is TGTGCCAGCAGTTACCAAGGGGACAGGGGGAACGAGCAGTACTTC. Protein sequence: CASSYQGDRGNEQYF.

The chain recombines TRBV30 with TRBJ1-4; 7 positions match TRBD1. V was pared by 3 bases and J by 8 bases, with 12 bases of the junction left unmatched. The CDR3 extends over 15 amino acids. Germline V gene lookup returns CDR1 GTSNPN and CDR2 SVGIG (reference sequence). The CDR3 loop reads CAWSLTGSLSEKLFF. In DNA form, the CDR3 reads TGTGCCTGGAGCCTGACAGGGAGTCTTTCCGAAAAACTGTTTTTT. The full variable domain, rest sourced from reference TRBV30 and TRBJ1-4, is SQTIHQWPATLVQPVGSPLSLECTVEGTSNPNLYWYRQAAGRGLQLLFYSVGIGQISSEVPQNLSASRPQDRQFILSSKKLLLSDSGFYLCAWSLTGSLSEKLFFGSGTQLSVL.